Shown below are 30 T cell receptor beta chains from a single sample sequenced in a study of T-cell reconstitution after alpha-beta-depleted transplantation in children. It was with unique molecular identifiers that the TCRbeta library was prepared. TCRdb passed the PCR reads through MiXCR, listing each CDR3 protein once. The repertoire includes roughly 500,000 distinct CDR3 sequences, more than 9% of them detected once, and around 2.2% sits in the top ten. The specimen comprised PBMCs, sampled before TCRalphabeta/CD19-depleted stem cell transplant. The receptors shown here come from a child aged 2 to 15 with inherited bone marrow failure, due to receive a stem cell transplant.

This clonotype appeared many times. The chain employs TRBV7-2 and TRBJ2-3, with 12 positions matching TRBD2. After removal of 0 bases from V and 2 bases from J, the junction contained 9 bases not matched to a gene. CDR3 length equals 19 residues. The germline gives CDR1 SGHTA, CDR2 FQGNSA. The CDR3 spells CASSLAPYGLAGTTDTQYF. The CDR3 coding sequence is TGTGCCAGCAGCTTAGCACCATACGGACTAGCGGGAACCACAGATACGCAGTATTTT.

The chain employs TRBV5-6 and TRBJ2-7, with D possibly matching TRBD1 (5 bases). In germline, CDR1 is SGHDT, CDR2 YYEEEE. The CDR3 totals 15 residues. The V and J ends lost 0 bases and 2 bases respectively, with 12 bases between them. The CDR3 is CASSLGQPNPYEQYF. CDR3 coding DNA: TGTGCCAGCAGCTTGGGACAGCCTAACCCCTACGAGCAGTACTTC. Full variable domain (remainder filled in from reference TRBV5-6 and TRBJ2-7): DAGVTQSPTHLIKTRGQQVTLRCSPKSGHDTVSWYQQALGQGPQFIFQYYEEEERQRGNFPDRFSGHQFPNYSSELNVNALLLGDSALYLCASSLGQPNPYEQYFGPGTRLTVT.

In this sample, this clonotype turned up many times. The chain combines TRBV4-3 with TRBJ2-1, with TRBD2 matching 8 bases. The V gene's germline CDR1 is LGHNA and CDR2 YSLEER. Trimming removed 0 bases from V and 5 bases from J; junction bases left unmatched: 9. This CDR3 has 17 residues. The CDR3 is CASSQDIGGRFHNEQFF. In DNA, the CDR3 is TGCGCCAGCAGCCAAGATATAGGCGGGAGGTTCCACAATGAGCAGTTCTTC.

Ten or more counts support this clonotype. The J gene is TRBJ2-5, the V gene TRBV27, with 8 bases identical to TRBD2. This CDR3 contains 15 residues. CDR1 is MNHEY, CDR2 SMNVEV, per germline (reference sequence). V shed 1 base, J shed 4 bases, and the junction held 5 bases outside the gene matches. CDR3: CASSLLAGPLETQYF. In DNA, the CDR3 is TGTGCCAGCAGTTTATTAGCGGGACCGCTAGAGACCCAGTACTTC.

This clonotype was counted at least ten times. The rearrangement uses TRBV28 and TRBJ1-5; D is unclear. This CDR3 spans 14 amino acids. Trimming left V 7 bases short and J 3 bases short, with 13 bases between. Germline V gene lookup returns CDR1 MDHEN and CDR2 SYDVKM. CDR3 protein: CASTLWQNNQPQHF. The CDR3 coding sequence is TGTGCCAGCACCCTCTGGCAGAACAATCAGCCCCAGCATTTT. Full variable domain (rest looked up from reference TRBV28 and TRBJ1-5): DVKVTQSSRYLVKRTGEKVFLECVQDMDHENMFWYRQDPGLGLRLIYFSYDVKMKEKGDIPEGYSVSREKKERFSLILESASTNQTSMYLCASTLWQNNQPQHFGDGTRLSIL.

Details on this clonotype: This may arise from a read error, as a much more abundant clone is one base away. V gene TRBV20-1 combines with J gene TRBJ2-1; D call uncertain. Germline V gene sequence: CDR1 DFQATT, CDR2 SNEGSKA (reference sequence). CDR3 length: 12 residues. V dropped 1 base and J dropped 12 bases, with 13 bases sitting between them. The CDR3 nucleotides read TGCAGTGCTAGAGCTCCTACCCTGGGGCAGTTCTTC. It translates to CSARAPTLGQFF.

This clonotype was picked up many times. V usage is TRBV10-2 and J usage is TRBJ2-7, with 9 bases aligning to TRBD1. V lost 7 bases to trimming and J lost 6 bases; unmatched junction nucleotides: 10. Germline CDR1 reads WSHSY; CDR2 reads SAAADI. This CDR3 region has 14 residues. CDR3 coding DNA: TGCGCCAGCACCCCCGGGACAGGGTGGTTCGAGCAGTACTTC. It is translated as CASTPGTGWFEQYF.

This clonotype appeared many times. J is TRBJ2-3 and V is TRBV15; 8 bases agree with TRBD2. This CDR3 contains 15 residues. J was trimmed by 2 bases and V by 3 bases; bases with no gene match: 4. Germline CDR1 reads LNHNV; CDR2 reads YYDKDF (reference sequence). CDR3 sequence (DNA): TGTGCCACCAGCAGTTTAGCGGGGATCACAGATACGCAGTATTTT. Encoded protein: CATSSLAGITDTQYF.

At least ten counts were recorded for this clonotype. The junction shows a germline mismatch at one end, possibly a read error. This chain links TRBV3-1 with TRBJ2-3, with 8 nucleotides matching TRBD2. Germline CDR1 LGHDT, CDR2 YNNKEL (reference sequence). This CDR3 is 14 amino acids long. The CDR3 sequence is CASRQAGATDTQYF. For the CDR3, the DNA is TGTGCCAGCAGGCAAGCGGGAGCCACAGATACGCAGTATTTT.

This clonotype was seen more than once but under ten times. The rearrangement links TRBV12-3 or TRBV12-4 to TRBJ2-3; TRBD2 matches at 7 bases. The V gene end was trimmed by 1 base and the J gene end by 0 bases; junction bases not matched to a gene: 16. This CDR3 has 20 residues. The DNA for the CDR3 is TGTGCCAGCAGTTTAGTAAGGACTTGGGCGGGAGCCTCTAGCACAGATACGCAGTATTTT. Its translation: CASSLVRTWAGASSTDTQYF.

In this sample, this clonotype turned up many times. This rearrangement joins TRBV6-1 to TRBJ1-5, with TRBD1 matching 7 bases. J lost 2 bases, V lost 10 bases, and 11 bases had no gene match. This CDR3 region has 15 residues. Germline CDR1 is MNHNS and CDR2 is SASEGT. The CDR3 here is CAIRSGDRGNQPQHF. The CDR3 DNA is TGTGCCATCAGAAGCGGGGACAGAGGCAATCAGCCCCAGCATTTT.

V and J are TRBV28 and TRBJ2-2, with TRBD2 identical over 7 bases. This CDR3 contains 15 residues. With V trimmed by 3 bases and J by 5 bases, 6 bases remained unmatched. Per the germline V gene, CDR1 is MDHEN and CDR2 is SYDVKM. DNA of the CDR3: TGTGCCAGCAGTTTGGGAGGGGCCGGGACCGGGGAGCTGTTTTTT. Amino acids: CASSLGGAGTGELFF. Full variable domain (remainder filled in from reference TRBV28 and TRBJ2-2): DVKVTQSSRYLVKRTGEKVFLECVQDMDHENMFWYRQDPGLGLRLIYFSYDVKMKEKGDIPEGYSVSREKKERFSLILESASTNQTSMYLCASSLGGAGTGELFFGEGSRLTVL.

The sample holds many counts of this clonotype. DNA of the CDR3: TGTGCCAGCAGTTACGGACTAGCGGTCTCCTACGAGCAGTACTTC. Amino acids: CASSYGLAVSYEQYF. V usage is TRBV6-2 or TRBV6-3 and J usage is TRBJ2-7; 10 positions agree with TRBD2. The CDR3 extends over 15 amino acids. CDR1 is MNHEY and CDR2 is SVGEGT in the germline V gene. Unmatched junction bases numbered 1, after V lost 2 bases and J lost 0 bases.

This clonotype was detected ten times or more. The chain uses TRBV28 and TRBJ1-1, with D perhaps matching TRBD1 (5 bases). The CDR3 has 14 residues. Trimming stripped 2 bases from V and 1 base from J, with 8 bases between. Per the germline V gene, CDR1 is MDHEN and CDR2 is SYDVKM. DNA for the CDR3: TGTGCCAGCAGTTTAGGAGGGGCGAACACTGAAGCTTTCTTT. Its protein is CASSLGGANTEAFF.

V gene TRBV6-2 or TRBV6-3 combines with J gene TRBJ2-3; TRBD2 aligns across 8 bases. The CDR3 is 23 amino acids. V trimming: 2 bases; J trimming: 1 base; junction bases outside the gene matches: 26. Germline CDR1 MNHEY, CDR2 SVGEGT. The CDR3 sequence: CASSYTVGAGVGAWRYGTDTQYF. CDR3 bases: TGTGCCAGCAGTTACACCGTGGGAGCGGGAGTTGGGGCATGGAGATATGGCACAGATACGCAGTATTTT.

In this sample, this clonotype turned up many times. The rearrangement uses TRBV18 and TRBJ2-2; TRBD1 matches 10 bases. Germline CDR1 reads KGHSH; CDR2 reads LQKENI. V gave up 1 base and J gave up 4 bases; unmatched junction bases: 0. The CDR3 totals 15 residues. The CDR3 region has the DNA TGTGCCAGCTCACCACGGACAGGGGGCACCGGGGAGCTGTTTTTT. It is translated as CASSPRTGGTGELFF.

In the case of this clonotype: One junction end does not reproduce the germline sequence, and a read error may be involved. The rearrangement links TRBV12-3 or TRBV12-4 to TRBJ2-7; D is perhaps TRBD1 (6 bases). The CDR3 extends over 15 amino acids. CDR3 bases: TGTGCCAGCAGTTTACGGGCAGGGGCCATCTACGGGCAGTACTTC. It codes for CASSLRAGAIYGQYF.

This clonotype occurred many times. The chain is built from TRBV27 and TRBJ1-6; 9 bases map to TRBD1. The CDR3 loop spans 14 amino acids. With V trimmed by 5 bases and J by 10 bases, 6 bases remained unmatched. Looked up from germline, CDR1 is MNHEY and CDR2 is SMNVEV (reference sequence). The CDR3 DNA reads TGTGCCAGCAGTACGGACAGGGGAGGATCACCCCTCCACTTT. This sequence encodes CASSTDRGGSPLHF.

The sample holds a few counts of this clonotype. The chain combines TRBV29-1 with TRBJ2-5; unclear D gene. Germline CDR1 is SQVTM and CDR2 is ANQGSEA. V lost 0 bases, J lost 2 bases, and 16 bases lay in between. This CDR3 spans 16 amino acids. The CDR3 reads CSVEDWAGRLQETQYF. CDR3 sequence (DNA): TGCAGCGTTGAAGATTGGGCCGGCAGGCTTCAAGAGACCCAGTACTTC.

This clonotype was observed a few times. As DNA, the CDR3 is TGTGCCAGCTCACCGCCGGGACAGCAACCCTACAATGAGCAGTTCTTC. The encoded protein is CASSPPGQQPYNEQFF. The rearrangement uses TRBV18 and TRBJ2-1, with 7 bases lining up with TRBD1. CDR3 length: 16 residues. V shed 3 bases and J 2 bases; nucleotides not matched to a gene: 7. CDR1 and CDR2 (germline): KGHSH, LQKENI.

Here the CDR3 reads CSATPGSYNEQFF. DNA of the CDR3: TGCAGTGCCACCCCAGGCTCCTACAATGAGCAGTTCTTC. The chain couples TRBV20-1 to TRBJ2-1; D gene uncertain. CDR3 length: 13 amino acids. CDR1 is DFQATT, CDR2 SNEGSKA, per germline (reference sequence). Trimming shortened V by 6 bases and J by 0 bases, and 9 bases separated the two germline ends.

Only a few counts were recorded for this clonotype. This sequence joins TRBV12-3 or TRBV12-4 and TRBJ2-5, with D perhaps matching TRBD1 (5 bases). The CDR3 runs to 13 residues. Trimming removed 6 bases from V and 5 bases from J, with 13 bases in between. The CDR3 region is CASRGVNAETQYF. As DNA, the CDR3 is TGTGCCAGCAGAGGGGTTAATGCGGAGACCCAGTACTTC.

This clonotype was counted at least ten times. The rearrangement joins TRBV4-3 to TRBJ2-7, with 10 bases identical to TRBD2. The CDR3 sequence is 19 residues long. The V gene end was trimmed by 0 bases and the J gene end by 1 base; junction bases not matched to a gene: 12. CDR1 is LGHNA and CDR2 is YSLEER in the germline V gene. The CDR3 DNA sequence: TGCGCCAGCAGCCAAGATTGGGGGCTAGCGGGAGTGATTTCCTACGAGCAGTACTTC. Protein: CASSQDWGLAGVISYEQYF.

This clonotype was found many times. The CDR3 DNA follows: TGCGCCAGCAGCTTGACGGCGGGGGCGAACACCGGGGAGCTGTTTTTT. Translating gives CASSLTAGANTGELFF. The chain recombines TRBV5-1 with TRBJ2-2; 7 bases fit TRBD2. Germline CDR1 SGHRS, CDR2 YFSETQ. V gave up 1 base and J gave up 0 bases; unmatched junction bases: 3. This CDR3 comprises 16 residues.

This sequence joins TRBV4-3 and TRBJ2-5; TRBD2 agrees at 7 bases. After removal of 0 bases from V and 2 bases from J, the junction contained 3 bases not matched to a gene. Looked up from germline, CDR1 is LGHNA and CDR2 is YSLEER. The CDR3 extends over 15 amino acids. CDR3 in amino acids: CASSQEASGQETQYF. The CDR3 DNA reads TGCGCCAGCAGCCAAGAGGCTAGCGGTCAAGAGACCCAGTACTTC.

This clonotype was counted at least ten times. The rearrangement joins TRBV5-1 to TRBJ2-4; a weak D match, TRBD1 (5 bases). V was pared by 6 bases and J by 8 bases, with 15 bases between. The CDR3 consists of 13 residues. Per germline, CDR1 SGHRS and CDR2 YFSETQ. CDR3 sequence reads: CASTDMPPDIQYF. The DNA for the CDR3 is TGCGCCAGCACGGACATGCCTCCTGACATTCAGTACTTC.

This clonotype appeared a single time. The CDR3 sequence: CASSFAGTGAIGYEQYF. The DNA for the CDR3 is TGTGCCAGTAGTTTCGCCGGGACAGGGGCGATCGGTTACGAGCAGTACTTC. The chain employs TRBV19 and TRBJ2-7, with TRBD1 identical over 10 bases. The CDR3 is made up of 17 amino acids. Germline loops: CDR1 LNHDA, CDR2 SQIVND (reference sequence). With 5 bases clipped from V and 4 bases from J, the junction kept 14 bases outside the gene matches. The whole variable domain, remainder taken from reference TRBV19 and TRBJ2-7, is DGGITQSPKYLFRKEGQNVTLSCEQNLNHDAMYWYRQDPGQGLRLIYYSQIVNDFQKGDIAEGYSVSREKKESFPLTVTSAQKNPTAFYLCASSFAGTGAIGYEQYFGPGTRLTVT.

In this sample, this clonotype turned up many times. The chain employs TRBV12-3 or TRBV12-4 and TRBJ2-5, with no clear D. V was clipped by 3 bases and J by 1 base, with 6 bases between them. The length of the CDR3 is 13 residues. CDR3 in DNA: TGTGCCAGCAGTTTCAACGGCCAAGAGACCCAGTACTTC. The encoded protein is CASSFNGQETQYF.

Of note for this clonotype: This could be a read error, since a much larger clone is one nucleotide away. The J gene is TRBJ2-7, the V gene TRBV6-5, with TRBD1 matching over 7 bases. The CDR3 totals 14 residues. The germline CDR1 and CDR2 sequences are MNHEY and SVGAGI. The CDR3 protein is CSSSYWDSGHEQYF. CDR3 coding DNA: TGTTCCAGCAGTTACTGGGACAGTGGCCACGAGCAGTACTTC.

This clonotype was recorded many times. This sequence joins TRBV5-7 and TRBJ2-3, with a possible D match to TRBD1 (6 bases). TRBV5-7 is noted as an ORF with a role that remains uncertain. Trimming removed 2 bases from V and 1 base from J, with 17 bases in between. The CDR3 length is 17 residues. The chain's CDR3 is CASSLPRQTGRTDTQYF. The DNA for the CDR3 is TGTGCCAGCAGCTTACCCCGCCAGACAGGCCGCACAGATACGCAGTATTTT.